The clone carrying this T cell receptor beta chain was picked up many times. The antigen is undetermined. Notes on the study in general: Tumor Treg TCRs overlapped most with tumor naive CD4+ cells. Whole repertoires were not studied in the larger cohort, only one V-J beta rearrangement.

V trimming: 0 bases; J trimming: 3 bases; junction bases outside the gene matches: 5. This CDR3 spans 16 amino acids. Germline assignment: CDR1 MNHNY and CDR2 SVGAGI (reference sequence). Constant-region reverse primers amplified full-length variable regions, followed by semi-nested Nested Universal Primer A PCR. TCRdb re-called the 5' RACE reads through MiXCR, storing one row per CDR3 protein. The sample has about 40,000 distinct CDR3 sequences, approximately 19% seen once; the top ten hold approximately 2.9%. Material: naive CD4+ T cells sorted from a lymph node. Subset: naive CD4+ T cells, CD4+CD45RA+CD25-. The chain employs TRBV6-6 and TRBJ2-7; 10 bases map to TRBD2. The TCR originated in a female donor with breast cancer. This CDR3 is CASSYSMLAGVYEQYF. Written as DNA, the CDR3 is TGTGCCAGCAGTTACTCGATGCTAGCGGGAGTCTACGAGCAGTACTTC.